The clone carrying this T cell receptor (beta chain) was counted ten times or more. This CDR3 region has 13 residues. Germline lookup yields CDR1 MNHNY and CDR2 SVGAGI (reference sequence). The trim removed 8 bases at V and 6 bases at J, leaving 5 bases unmatched. The total RNA was obtained from whole blood that was not fractionated. The data belong to a study of human T cells and chemical hapten exposure. Study as a whole: Yields of TCR per sample differed, chiefly owing to small differences in pooled library volume.

As the library was built, unique molecular identifiers were attached to individual cDNA molecules. TCRdb re-derived calls from the 5' RACE reads in MiXCR, one entry per CDR3 protein. The data show about 140,000 distinct CDR3 sequences, around 4.1% seen once. The chain couples TRBV6-6 to TRBJ2-2; 8 bases map to TRBD1. This TCR came from a female donor in good health. CDR3 coding DNA: TGTGCCAGCGGGGCAGGGGGCCCCGGGGAGCTGTTTTTT. The encoded protein is CASGAGGPGELFF.